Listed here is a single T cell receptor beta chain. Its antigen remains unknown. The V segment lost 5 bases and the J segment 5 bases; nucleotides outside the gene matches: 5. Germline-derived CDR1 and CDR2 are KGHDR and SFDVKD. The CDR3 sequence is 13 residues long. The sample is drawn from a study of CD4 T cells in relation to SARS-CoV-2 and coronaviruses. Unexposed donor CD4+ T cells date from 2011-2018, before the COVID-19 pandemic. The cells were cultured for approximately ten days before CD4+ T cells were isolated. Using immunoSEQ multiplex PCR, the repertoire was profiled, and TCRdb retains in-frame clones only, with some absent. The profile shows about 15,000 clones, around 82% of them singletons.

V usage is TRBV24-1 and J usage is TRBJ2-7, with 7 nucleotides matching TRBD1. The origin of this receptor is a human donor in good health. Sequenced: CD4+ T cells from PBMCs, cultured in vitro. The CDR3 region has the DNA TGTGCCACCAGTGTCGGTGGGACAGACGAGCAGTACTTC. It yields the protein CATSVGGTDEQYF.